This is a list of T cell receptor beta chains from one sample in a study of regulatory T cells in long-lasting Graves disease. TCRdb reprocessed the multiplex PCR reads with MiXCR, giving one entry per CDR3 protein. Among about half a million distinct CDR3 sequences listed, 9.5% to 15% were seen once. These data also formed part of another study, on T cells in Graves' hyperthyroidism and ophthalmopathy.

Sequenced material: peripheral blood mononuclear cells (PBMCs), taken at new diagnosis, from a patient treated with antithyroid drugs. These receptors all stem from a woman aged 25 to 39 with Graves disease. Both conserved end residues are part of each CDR3. The order of the fields is CDR3 length, D gene, V gene, J gene, clone size, CDR3 protein, CDR3 DNA. A D gene is named only where the DNA matches it firmly. Some rows have no size entry. The others give once, few or many, or a class for an expanded clone.

CDR3 length: 18
D gene: TRBD2
V gene: TRBV6-2/TRBV6-3
J gene: TRBJ2-3
clone size: many
CDR3 protein: CASSPAGGGSPRTDTQYF
CDR3 DNA: TGTGCCAGCAGCCCGGCCGGGGGGGGGTCACCCCGCACAGATACGCAGTATTTT

CDR3 length: 14
D gene: NA
V gene: TRBV6-1
J gene: TRBJ1-1
clone size: many
CDR3 protein: CASSEAAGFTEAFF
CDR3 DNA: TGTGCCAGCAGTGAAGCGGCGGGGTTCACTGAAGCTTTCTTT

CDR3 length: 15
D gene: NA
V gene: TRBV28
J gene: TRBJ1-6
clone size: NA
CDR3 protein: CATMLPLGPNSPLHF
CDR3 DNA: TGTGCCACCATGTTACCCCTGGGACCCAATTCACCCCTCCACTTT

CDR3 length: 14
D gene: NA
V gene: TRBV19
J gene: TRBJ1-2
clone size: few
CDR3 protein: CASSPGPVIYGYTF
CDR3 DNA: TGTGCCAGTAGTCCGGGACCGGTGATCTATGGCTACACCTTC

CDR3 length: 16
D gene: NA
V gene: TRBV12-3/TRBV12-4
J gene: TRBJ1-2
clone size: many
CDR3 protein: CASSKVAGESNYGYTF
CDR3 DNA: TGTGCCAGCAGTAAAGTTGCAGGGGAATCAAACTATGGCTACACCTTC

CDR3 length: 17
D gene: TRBD1
V gene: TRBV20-1
J gene: TRBJ1-4
clone size: many
CDR3 protein: CSARETGGRRANEKLFF
CDR3 DNA: TGCAGTGCTAGAGAGACAGGGGGCCGGCGGGCTAATGAAAAACTGTTTTTT

CDR3 length: 14
D gene: NA
V gene: TRBV28
J gene: TRBJ1-5
clone size: many
CDR3 protein: CASSLMGDGQPQHF
CDR3 DNA: TGTGCCAGCAGTTTAATGGGGGATGGTCAGCCCCAGCATTTT

CDR3 length: 13
D gene: NA
V gene: TRBV19
J gene: TRBJ2-1
clone size: many
CDR3 protein: CASTSGPLDEQFF
CDR3 DNA: TGTGCCAGCACCTCAGGCCCTTTGGATGAGCAGTTCTTC

CDR3 length: 15
D gene: TRBD1
V gene: TRBV5-4
J gene: TRBJ1-2
clone size: many
CDR3 protein: CASSFGNRQGCGYTF
CDR3 DNA: TGTGCCAGCAGCTTTGGAAATCGACAGGGCTGTGGCTACACCTTC

CDR3 length: 13
D gene: NA
V gene: TRBV10-2
J gene: TRBJ1-3
clone size: many
CDR3 protein: CASAGSAGNTIYF
CDR3 DNA: TGCGCCAGCGCAGGGAGCGCTGGAAACACCATATATTTT

CDR3 length: 15
D gene: NA
V gene: TRBV2
J gene: TRBJ2-7
clone size: many
CDR3 protein: CASMGGTLSPYEQYF
CDR3 DNA: TGTGCCAGCATGGGGGGGACATTATCTCCCTACGAGCAGTACTTC

CDR3 length: 13
D gene: TRBD1
V gene: TRBV6-1
J gene: TRBJ2-7
clone size: many
CDR3 protein: CASSSGQVGEQYF
CDR3 DNA: TGTGCCAGCAGTAGTGGACAGGTCGGCGAGCAGTACTTC

CDR3 length: 16
D gene: NA
V gene: TRBV29-1
J gene: TRBJ2-6
clone size: many
CDR3 protein: CSVSGAGSSGANVLTF
CDR3 DNA: TGCAGCGTTTCGGGGGCAGGCTCCTCTGGGGCCAACGTCCTGACTTTC

CDR3 length: 15
D gene: NA
V gene: TRBV28
J gene: TRBJ2-5
clone size: many
CDR3 protein: CASSFPRGEKETQYF
CDR3 DNA: TGTGCCAGCAGTTTTCCTCGTGGGGAAAAAGAGACCCAGTACTTC

CDR3 length: 16
D gene: TRBD1
V gene: TRBV5-1
J gene: TRBJ1-3
clone size: many
CDR3 protein: CASSPGQGSSGNTIYF
CDR3 DNA: TGCGCCAGCAGCCCTGGACAGGGGAGCTCTGGAAACACCATATATTTT

CDR3 length: 14
D gene: TRBD2
V gene: TRBV6-2/TRBV6-3
J gene: TRBJ2-1
clone size: NA
CDR3 protein: CASITSGAYNEQFF
CDR3 DNA: TGTGCCAGCATAACTAGCGGGGCCTACAATGAGCAGTTCTTC

CDR3 length: 13
D gene: NA
V gene: TRBV12-3/TRBV12-4
J gene: TRBJ2-5
clone size: many
CDR3 protein: CASRGTVKETQYF
CDR3 DNA: TGTGCCAGCAGGGGGACTGTCAAGGAGACCCAGTACTTC

CDR3 length: 16
D gene: NA
V gene: TRBV27
J gene: TRBJ1-6
clone size: few
CDR3 protein: CASSLTPPGASGALHF
CDR3 DNA: TGTGCCAGCAGTCTGACCCCCCCCGGGGCCTCGGGGGCCCTCCACTTT

CDR3 length: 11
D gene: NA
V gene: TRBV2
J gene: TRBJ2-7
clone size: many
CDR3 protein: CASTGYREQYF
CDR3 DNA: TGTGCCAGCACTGGGTACAGGGAGCAGTACTTC

CDR3 length: 17
D gene: TRBD2
V gene: TRBV24-1
J gene: TRBJ2-2
clone size: many
CDR3 protein: CATSSRLAGPNTGELFF
CDR3 DNA: TGTGCCACCAGTTCTCGCCTAGCGGGGCCGAACACCGGGGAGCTGTTTTTT

CDR3 length: 18
D gene: TRBD2
V gene: TRBV7-2
J gene: TRBJ2-5
clone size: many
CDR3 protein: CASSLRAGLAGVRETQYF
CDR3 DNA: TGTGCCAGCAGCTTAAGGGCGGGACTAGCGGGAGTTCGGGAGACCCAGTACTTC

CDR3 length: 15
D gene: TRBD1
V gene: TRBV19
J gene: TRBJ1-6
clone size: few
CDR3 protein: CASSLYRGRKSPLHF
CDR3 DNA: TGTGCCAGTAGTCTCTACAGGGGCAGGAAGTCACCCCTCCACTTT

CDR3 length: 16
D gene: TRBD1
V gene: TRBV6-1
J gene: TRBJ1-5
clone size: many
CDR3 protein: CASSPWTVPGGQPQHF
CDR3 DNA: TGTGCCAGCAGTCCATGGACAGTCCCAGGGGGTCAGCCCCAGCATTTT

CDR3 length: 16
D gene: TRBD2
V gene: TRBV7-2
J gene: TRBJ2-7
clone size: many
CDR3 protein: CASSLEGTSGSNEQYF
CDR3 DNA: TGTGCCAGCAGCTTAGAAGGGACTAGCGGGAGCAACGAGCAGTACTTC

CDR3 length: 14
D gene: TRBD2
V gene: TRBV18
J gene: TRBJ2-5
clone size: many
CDR3 protein: CASSPPAGVETQYF
CDR3 DNA: TGTGCCAGCAGCCCTCCAGCGGGAGTAGAGACCCAGTACTTC

CDR3 length: 15
D gene: NA
V gene: TRBV10-3
J gene: TRBJ1-2
clone size: many
CDR3 protein: CAISPWGAKDYGYTF
CDR3 DNA: TGTGCCATCAGTCCCTGGGGGGCCAAGGACTATGGCTACACCTTC

CDR3 length: 15
D gene: TRBD2
V gene: TRBV20-1
J gene: TRBJ2-2
clone size: NA
CDR3 protein: CSAIAGGRNTGELFF
CDR3 DNA: TGCAGTGCCATAGCGGGAGGCCGGAACACCGGGGAGCTGTTTTTT

CDR3 length: 16
D gene: NA
V gene: TRBV7-6
J gene: TRBJ2-6
clone size: few
CDR3 protein: CASSFTSTSGANVLTF
CDR3 DNA: TGTGCCAGCAGCTTTACATCGACCTCTGGGGCCAACGTCCTGACTTTC

CDR3 length: 13
D gene: NA
V gene: TRBV12-3/TRBV12-4
J gene: TRBJ1-2
clone size: many
CDR3 protein: CASSQGQSYGYTF
CDR3 DNA: TGTGCCAGCAGTCAAGGACAGAGTTATGGCTACACCTTC

CDR3 length: 13
D gene: NA
V gene: TRBV19
J gene: TRBJ1-5
clone size: many
CDR3 protein: CASSRDWNQPQHF
CDR3 DNA: TGTGCCAGTAGTCGTGATTGGAATCAGCCCCAGCATTTT

CDR3 length: 13
D gene: NA
V gene: TRBV5-4
J gene: TRBJ1-5
clone size: many
CDR3 protein: CASSLWGWQPQHF
CDR3 DNA: TGTGCCAGCAGCTTGTGGGGTTGGCAGCCCCAGCATTTT

CDR3 length: 17
D gene: TRBD2
V gene: TRBV28
J gene: TRBJ2-2
clone size: many
CDR3 protein: CASSLYSGGPFAGELFF
CDR3 DNA: TGTGCCAGCAGTTTATACTCGGGAGGGCCTTTTGCCGGGGAGCTGTTTTTT

CDR3 length: 13
D gene: NA
V gene: TRBV29-1
J gene: TRBJ2-4
clone size: NA
CDR3 protein: CSVGGALKNIQYF
CDR3 DNA: TGCAGCGTTGGAGGAGCGCTAAAAAACATTCAGTACTTC

CDR3 length: 15
D gene: NA
V gene: TRBV5-1
J gene: TRBJ2-3
clone size: many
CDR3 protein: CASSLRLSSTDTQYF
CDR3 DNA: TGCGCCAGCAGCTTGAGACTGTCTAGCACAGATACGCAGTATTTT

CDR3 length: 15
D gene: TRBD1
V gene: TRBV7-9
J gene: TRBJ1-3
clone size: few
CDR3 protein: CASSLSTGVGNTIYF
CDR3 DNA: TGTGCCAGCAGCCTATCGACAGGGGTTGGAAACACCATATATTTT

CDR3 length: 16
D gene: NA
V gene: TRBV2
J gene: TRBJ1-2
clone size: few
CDR3 protein: CASSEPYGLANYGYTF
CDR3 DNA: TGTGCCAGCAGTGAGCCGTATGGCCTAGCTAACTATGGCTACACCTTC

CDR3 length: 12
D gene: NA
V gene: TRBV20-1
J gene: TRBJ1-1
clone size: many
CDR3 protein: CSASSGFTEAFF
CDR3 DNA: TGCAGTGCTAGTTCTGGTTTCACTGAAGCTTTCTTT

CDR3 length: 15
D gene: NA
V gene: TRBV5-5
J gene: TRBJ1-2
clone size: NA
CDR3 protein: CASSPLAGENYGYTF
CDR3 DNA: TGTGCCAGCAGTCCTCTGGCCGGGGAAAACTATGGCTACACCTTC

CDR3 length: 18
D gene: NA
V gene: TRBV18
J gene: TRBJ2-1
clone size: few
CDR3 protein: CASSRGQGSSSSYNEQFF
CDR3 DNA: TGTGCCAGCTCCCGGGGGCAGGGGTCGTCAAGCTCCTACAATGAGCAGTTCTTC

CDR3 length: 14
D gene: TRBD2
V gene: TRBV29-1
J gene: TRBJ2-7
clone size: NA
CDR3 protein: CSAFGGAETYEQYF
CDR3 DNA: TGCAGCGCTTTCGGGGGGGCGGAAACCTACGAGCAGTACTTC

CDR3 length: 14
D gene: NA
V gene: TRBV4-3
J gene: TRBJ1-4
clone size: NA
CDR3 protein: CASSQGPSKGKLFF
CDR3 DNA: TGCGCCAGCAGCCAAGGGCCGTCGAAGGGAAAACTGTTTTTT

CDR3 length: 17
D gene: TRBD1
V gene: TRBV7-3
J gene: TRBJ2-2
clone size: NA
CDR3 protein: CASSLKGGQGATGELFF
CDR3 DNA: TGTGCCAGCAGCTTAAAGGGGGGACAGGGTGCCACCGGGGAGCTGTTTTTT

CDR3 length: 13
D gene: NA
V gene: TRBV12-3/TRBV12-4
J gene: TRBJ2-7
clone size: few
CDR3 protein: CASSRILSYEQYF
CDR3 DNA: TGTGCCAGCAGTCGGATACTCTCCTACGAGCAGTACTTC

CDR3 length: 16
D gene: NA
V gene: TRBV5-1
J gene: TRBJ2-1
clone size: many
CDR3 protein: CASSVKGSLSYNEQFF
CDR3 DNA: TGCGCCAGCAGCGTTAAAGGGAGCCTTTCCTACAATGAGCAGTTCTTC

CDR3 length: 12
D gene: NA
V gene: TRBV12-3/TRBV12-4
J gene: TRBJ1-3
clone size: many
CDR3 protein: CASTRDGNTIYF
CDR3 DNA: TGTGCCAGCACCAGAGATGGAAACACCATATATTTT

CDR3 length: 14
D gene: NA
V gene: TRBV19
J gene: TRBJ1-5
clone size: many
CDR3 protein: CASTKGHRNQPQHF
CDR3 DNA: TGTGCCAGTACCAAGGGACACAGGAATCAGCCCCAGCATTTT

CDR3 length: 17
D gene: TRBD1
V gene: TRBV2
J gene: TRBJ1-2
clone size: few
CDR3 protein: CASSAGRGSALGYGYTF
CDR3 DNA: TGTGCCAGCAGTGCCGGCAGGGGGAGCGCCCTAGGCTATGGCTACACCTTC

CDR3 length: 15
D gene: NA
V gene: TRBV12-3/TRBV12-4
J gene: TRBJ2-7
clone size: many
CDR3 protein: CASSFIGAFSYEQYF
CDR3 DNA: TGTGCCAGCAGTTTTATCGGAGCGTTCTCCTACGAGCAGTACTTC

CDR3 length: 15
D gene: TRBD2
V gene: TRBV2
J gene: TRBJ2-1
clone size: NA
CDR3 protein: CASSITSGRGNEQFF
CDR3 DNA: TGTGCCAGCAGTATAACTAGCGGGAGAGGCAATGAGCAGTTCTTC

CDR3 length: 16
D gene: TRBD1
V gene: TRBV27
J gene: TRBJ2-1
clone size: NA
CDR3 protein: CASSLPGQGLYNEQFF
CDR3 DNA: TGTGCCAGCAGTTTACCGGGACAGGGGCTATACAATGAGCAGTTCTTC